This is a list of T cell receptor beta chains from one sample in a study of shared clonotypes between healthy human individuals. The data were produced by immunoSEQ multiplex PCR, yet TCRdb's version contains in-frame clones alone and is incomplete. The sample comprises about 2.4 million clones, approximately 93% of which are singletons, and approximately 0.37% rests with the top ten. Material: naive CD4+ T cells from PBMCs. The receptors were gathered from a man aged 18 to 30 in good health. Some clones in this sample may be carry-over from other donors' samples. The CDR3 runs from the conserved cysteine through the conserved F or W. Fields, in order: J gene, CDR3 length, D gene, V gene, clone size, CDR3 protein, CDR3 DNA. The D gene is left open where the match is weak. Clone size is stated in some rows and not others, as once, few, many or a class when expanded.

TRBJ1-4,15,-,TRBV4-2,once,CASSQVGARREKLFF,TGTGCCAGCAGCCAAGTTGGGGCCCGGCGGGAAAAACTGTTTTTT
TRBJ2-4,19,-,TRBV4-3,once,CASSQDYGGRVGAKNIQYF,TGCGCCAGCAGCCAAGATTATGGGGGGAGAGTTGGAGCCAAAAACATTCAGTACTTC
TRBJ1-1,11,-,TRBV28,-,CASFRNTEAFF,TGTGCCAGCTTCCGGAACACTGAAGCTTTCTTT
TRBJ1-2,9,-,TRBV29-1,few,CSVERGYTF,TGCAGCGTTGAACGCGGCTACACCTTC
TRBJ2-5,15,TRBD2,TRBV5-5,-,CASSLGGRSSETQYF,TGTGCCAGCAGCTTGGGCGGGAGGAGCAGCGAGACCCAGTACTTC
TRBJ2-1,15,-,TRBV19,-,CASSIHPGVVPEQFF,TGTGCCAGTAGTATCCATCCGGGAGTGGTCCCTGAGCAGTTCTTC
TRBJ2-7,16,-,TRBV28,-,CASSSVEGEGLYEQYF,TGTGCCAGCAGTTCCGTGGAGGGAGAAGGCCTCTACGAGCAGTACTTC
TRBJ1-4,15,TRBD1,TRBV6-1,-,CASTDRGSTNEKLFF,TGTGCCAGCACCGACAGGGGATCAACTAATGAAAAACTGTTTTTT
TRBJ2-1,15,TRBD2,TRBV7-3,-,CASSQTSGIYNEQFF,TGTGCCAGCAGCCAGACTAGCGGAATATACAATGAGCAGTTCTTC
TRBJ1-2,14,-,TRBV11-2,-,CASSLDLGIYGYTF,TGTGCCAGCAGCTTAGATCTGGGGATTTATGGCTACACCTTC
TRBJ2-1,15,TRBD1,TRBV5-6,-,CASIDQGGELGEQFF,TGTGCCAGCATCGATCAAGGGGGCGAGCTGGGAGAGCAGTTCTTC
TRBJ1-2,14,-,TRBV6-1,-,CASSELGANYGYTF,TGTGCCAGCAGTGAACTGGGAGCTAACTATGGCTACACCTTC
TRBJ1-5,14,-,TRBV2,-,CASSELRVGQPQHF,TGTGCCAGCAGTGAGTTGAGGGTTGGTCAGCCCCAGCATTTT
TRBJ1-5,13,TRBD1,TRBV19,-,CASKGQGYQPQHF,TGTGCCAGTAAGGGACAGGGATATCAGCCCCAGCATTTT
TRBJ2-6,19,TRBD1,TRBV7-3,-,CASSPRDRESLSGANVLTF,TGTGCCAGCAGCCCAAGGGACAGGGAATCGTTGTCTGGGGCCAACGTCCTGACTTTC
TRBJ2-1,15,TRBD2,TRBV5-1,-,CASSLREASYNEQFF,TGCGCCAGCAGCTTGCGGGAGGCCTCCTACAATGAGCAGTTCTTC
TRBJ1-5,15,-,TRBV9,once,CASSVASGVGQPQHF,TGTGCCAGCAGCGTAGCTTCAGGGGTCGGGCAGCCCCAGCATTTT
TRBJ2-5,13,-,TRBV6-5,-,CASSGVDQETQYF,TGTGCCAGCAGTGGTGTTGACCAAGAGACCCAGTACTTC
TRBJ1-4,12,-,TRBV2,-,CASSGRNEKLFF,TGTGCCAGCAGTGGAAGGAATGAAAAACTGTTTTTT
TRBJ1-4,15,-,TRBV5-1,-,CASSGAGGTNEKLFF,TGCGCCAGCAGCGGGGCCGGGGGGACTAATGAAAAACTGTTTTTT
TRBJ1-2,14,-,TRBV6-1,-,CASSEGGSNYGYTF,TGTGCCAGCAGTGAGGGGGGCTCTAACTATGGCTACACCTTC
TRBJ2-7,17,TRBD1,TRBV7-2,-,CASSSRVSGGSLYEQYF,TGTGCCAGCAGCTCACGGGTCTCAGGGGGTTCTCTCTACGAGCAGTACTTC
TRBJ1-6,15,TRBD1,TRBV7-9,-,CASSLADRDNSPLHF,TGTGCCAGCAGCTTAGCCGACAGGGATAATTCACCCCTCCACTTT
TRBJ1-5,16,-,TRBV13,-,CASSPFIRDGNQPQHF,TGTGCCAGCAGCCCATTCATCCGGGACGGGAATCAGCCCCAGCATTTT
TRBJ2-3,15,-,TRBV2,-,CASSDRRLGTDTQYF,TGTGCCAGCAGTGATAGGCGGTTAGGCACAGATACGCAGTATTTT
TRBJ1-2,14,-,TRBV2,-,CASSEDVSSFGYTF,TGTGCCAGCAGTGAGGATGTGTCTTCTTTTGGCTACACCTTC
TRBJ1-2,12,-,TRBV2,few,CASSETPYGYTF,TGTGCCAGCAGTGAGACACCTTATGGCTACACCTTC
TRBJ2-3,15,TRBD2,TRBV5-1,-,CASSLVLAGVDTQYF,TGCGCCAGCAGCTTGGTGCTAGCGGGAGTAGATACGCAGTATTTT
TRBJ2-3,14,-,TRBV7-7,-,CASSLRQYTDTQYF,TGTGCCAGCAGCTTACGACAGTACACAGATACGCAGTATTTT
TRBJ2-7,11,-,TRBV2,few,CASSGAYEQYF,TGTGCCAGCAGTGGGGCCTACGAGCAGTACTTC
TRBJ2-1,16,TRBD2,TRBV28,-,CASSGGLAASLGEQFF,TGTGCCAGCAGTGGCGGACTAGCGGCAAGCCTTGGTGAGCAGTTCTTC
TRBJ2-1,15,TRBD2,TRBV4-2,-,CASSQRTSGSSEQFF,TGTGCCAGCAGCCAAAGGACTAGCGGGAGTAGTGAGCAGTTCTTC
TRBJ1-2,14,-,TRBV10-3,-,CAISEDRSNYGYTF,TGTGCCATCAGTGAAGACAGATCTAACTATGGCTACACCTTC
TRBJ2-7,14,-,TRBV7-2,-,CASSQSRGSAEQYF,TGTGCCAGCAGTCAGTCTAGGGGCTCCGCCGAGCAGTACTTC
TRBJ2-5,16,TRBD1,TRBV7-2,once,CASSLAGTVKQETQYF,TGTGCCAGCAGCTTAGCTGGGACAGTTAAACAAGAGACCCAGTACTTC
TRBJ1-5,15,-,TRBV6-1,-,CASSEGRQILKPQHF,TGTGCCAGCAGTGAAGGGCGACAGATTCTAAAGCCCCAGCATTTT
TRBJ2-7,14,-,TRBV29-1,-,CSVGVGRGVYEQYF,TGCAGCGTTGGAGTAGGACGGGGAGTCTACGAGCAGTACTTC
TRBJ1-1,13,-,TRBV19,-,CASSIAKGTEAFF,TGTGCCAGTAGTATAGCCAAAGGGACTGAAGCTTTCTTT
TRBJ2-7,15,TRBD1,TRBV28,-,CASSLGAIVKGAQYF,TGTGCCAGCAGTTTAGGCGCGATCGTCAAGGGGGCGCAGTACTTC
TRBJ1-2,13,TRBD1,TRBV27,-,CASRDRGSYGYTF,TGTGCCAGCAGGGACAGGGGAAGTTATGGCTACACCTTC
TRBJ2-1,16,-,TRBV7-8,-,CASSLSTRGAGAKQFF,TGTGCCAGCAGCTTATCGACAAGGGGCGCAGGGGCGAAGCAGTTCTTC
TRBJ2-3,16,-,TRBV7-3,-,CASSSIGGVSTDTQYF,TGTGCCAGCAGCTCAATCGGCGGGGTTAGCACAGATACGCAGTATTTT
TRBJ1-1,15,-,TRBV4-2,-,CASSQDSQPDTEAFF,TGTGCCAGCAGCCAAGATAGCCAACCGGACACTGAAGCTTTCTTT
TRBJ2-1,14,TRBD2,TRBV19,-,CASSILAGVDEQFF,TGTGCCAGTAGTATCCTAGCGGGGGTGGATGAGCAGTTCTTC
TRBJ2-3,13,-,TRBV7-6,-,CASSLRRTDTQYF,TGTGCCAGCAGCCTACGCCGGACAGATACGCAGTATTTT
TRBJ2-6,15,-,TRBV6-5,-,CASSYRGAGANVLTF,TGTGCCAGCAGTTATCGCGGGGCTGGGGCCAACGTCCTGACTTTC
TRBJ2-1,14,-,TRBV5-6,-,CASSPSGGLDEQFF,TGTGCCAGCAGCCCCTCCGGGGGGCTCGATGAGCAGTTCTTC
TRBJ2-7,12,-,TRBV29-1,-,CSGQTGSYEQYF,TGCAGCGGCCAAACGGGCTCCTACGAGCAGTACTTC
TRBJ2-3,16,-,TRBV7-3,-,CASSPTADPARDTQYF,TGTGCCAGCAGCCCCACCGCAGACCCGGCGAGAGATACGCAGTATTTT
TRBJ2-2,13,TRBD2,TRBV27,-,CASSWTSPGELFF,TGTGCCAGCAGTTGGACTAGCCCCGGGGAGCTGTTTTTT
TRBJ2-1,18,TRBD1,TRBV2,-,CASRGTGGRGALRNEQFF,TGTGCCAGCAGAGGGACAGGGGGTAGAGGAGCTCTGAGGAATGAGCAGTTCTTC
TRBJ1-3,16,-,TRBV2,-,CASSPTGAYSGNTIYF,TGTGCCAGCAGTCCTACCGGGGCCTACTCTGGAAACACCATATATTTT
TRBJ2-7,15,-,TRBV30,-,CAWSGNRRKAYEQYF,TGTGCCTGGAGTGGAAACCGACGGAAGGCCTACGAGCAGTACTTC
TRBJ2-7,11,-,TRBV21-1,-,CASSIVYEQYF,TGTGCCAGCAGCATCGTTTACGAGCAGTACTTC